The 5 T cell receptor beta chains in this list originate from one sample, sequenced in a study of cytomegalovirus exposure and HLA in healthy donors. The PCR contained 60 Vbeta and 13 Jbeta primers. Clones were read by immunoSEQ multiplex PCR, and TCRdb kept only the in-frame ones, dropping some. The repertoire holds 95,000 to 100,000 clones, 76% seen once, with roughly 2% in the top ten. Sequencing was performed on PBMCs. These receptor sequences come from a man aged 40-49 years in good health and CMV-seronegative.

The rearrangement uses TRBV18 and TRBJ2-2; possibly TRBD2 for D (5 bases). Germline values: CDR1 KGHSH, CDR2 LQKENI. V was clipped by 3 bases and J by 1 base, with 12 bases between them. This CDR3 comprises 16 residues. The CDR3 reads CASSPSSSRNTGELFF. As DNA, the CDR3 is TGTGCCAGCTCACCGAGTTCTAGCCGGAACACCGGGGAGCTGTTTTTT.

This chain joins TRBV25-1 and TRBJ1-1, with 8 bases matching TRBD1. V was pared by 0 bases and J by 5 bases, with 8 bases of the junction left unmatched. Looked up from germline, CDR1 is MGHDK and CDR2 is SYGVNS. The length of the CDR3 is 16 residues. The CDR3 region has the DNA TGTGCCAGCAGTGAATACCCCCCCAGGGGGCGGACTGAAGCTTTCTTT. Protein product: CASSEYPPRGRTEAFF.

The rearrangement joins TRBV7-7 to TRBJ2-7; 7 nucleotides align to TRBD1. With 2 bases clipped from V and 5 bases from J, the junction kept 9 bases outside the gene matches. CDR3 size: 15 residues. CDR1 and CDR2 (germline): SSHAT, FNYEAQ (reference sequence). CDR3 in DNA: TGTGCCAGCAGCTTAAGGGGGCCGAGAACGCACGAGCAGTACTTC. This encodes CASSLRGPRTHEQYF.

This clone was seen only a few times. The chain links TRBV7-4 to TRBJ1-1, with a possible D match to TRBD1 (5 bases). There are 13 residues in the CDR3. CDR1 is SGHVT and CDR2 is SQSDAQ in the germline V gene. V lost 4 bases and J 1 base, leaving 7 bases between the germline ends. DNA for the CDR3: TGTGCCAGCAGCTCGGGGGGGAACACTGAAGCTTTCTTT. Translation: CASSSGGNTEAFF.

This clone is a singleton in its sample. Other DNA sequences of this sample code for an identical CDR3. The V call is TRBV18, the J call TRBJ1-5, with D possibly being TRBD1 (5 bases). This CDR3 has 15 residues. Per germline, CDR1 KGHSH and CDR2 LQKENI. The V end was cut by 6 bases, the J end by 0 bases, with 12 bases between. For the CDR3, the DNA is TGTGCCAGCTCTCCCTCGGGGGGTAGCAATCAGCCCCAGCATTTT. Translating it yields CASSPSGGSNQPQHF.